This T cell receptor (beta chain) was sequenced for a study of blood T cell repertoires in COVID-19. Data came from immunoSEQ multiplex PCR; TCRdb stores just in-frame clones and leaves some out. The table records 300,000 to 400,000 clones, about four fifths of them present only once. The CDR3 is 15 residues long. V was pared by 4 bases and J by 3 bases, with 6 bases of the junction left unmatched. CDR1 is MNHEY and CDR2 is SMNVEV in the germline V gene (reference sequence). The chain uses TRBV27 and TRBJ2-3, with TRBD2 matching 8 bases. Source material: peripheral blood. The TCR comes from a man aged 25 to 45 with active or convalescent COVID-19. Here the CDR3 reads CASSSRAGVTDTQYF. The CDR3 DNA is TGTGCCAGCAGTTCGAGAGCGGGAGTAACAGATACGCAGTATTTT.